One sample yielded the 25 T cell receptor beta chains listed below, sequenced in a study of blood T cells in healthy people across ages. Next came a second PCR, run for about 7 to 12 cycles, which used a sample-barcoded 5' primer along with a J-beta primer mix. One entry per CDR3 protein, called by TCRdb with MiXCR from the 5' RACE reads. The profile shows over 950,000 distinct CDR3 sequences, roughly two fifths of them singletons. The sample consisted of blood. The origin of the receptors is a man aged 18 to 29 in good health.

V gene TRBV20-1 combines with J gene TRBJ2-3, with a tentative D call TRBD2 (5 bases). Germline assignment: CDR1 DFQATT and CDR2 SNEGSKA (reference sequence). V was shortened by 0 bases and J by 2 bases, with 15 bases between the two germline ends. The CDR3 spans 16 residues. CDR3 sequence: CSARDPPGNPTDTQYF. The CDR3, as DNA: TGCAGTGCTAGAGATCCCCCCGGGAACCCCACAGATACGCAGTATTTT.

This chain joins TRBV3-1 and TRBJ1-2, with D hard to call. The V gene lost 1 base and the J gene lost 0 bases, with 15 bases spanning the gap. Germline CDR1 and CDR2: LGHDT and YNNKEL (reference sequence). This CDR3 comprises 17 residues. This CDR3 is CASSQAGSKQANYGYTF. CDR3 DNA: TGTGCCAGCAGCCAAGCGGGCAGCAAACAAGCTAACTATGGCTACACCTTC.

This chain links TRBV6-1 with TRBJ1-5; maybe TRBD1 (6 bases). CDR1 and CDR2 from the germline V gene are MNHNS and SASEGT. V was clipped by 3 bases and J by 8 bases, with 14 bases between them. The CDR3 loop spans 14 amino acids. CDR3 residues: CASSEGDIWEPQHF. The CDR3 DNA is TGTGCCAGCAGTGAGGGGGACATCTGGGAGCCCCAGCATTTT.

A few counts support this clonotype. The chain couples TRBV6-5 to TRBJ1-2; perhaps TRBD1 as D (5 bases). The CDR3 has 13 amino acids. Per germline, CDR1 MNHEY and CDR2 SVGAGI. Trimming pared 2 bases from V and 8 bases from J, leaving 12 bases between. The CDR3 loop is CASSYDGPGGYTF. The CDR3 coding sequence is TGTGCCAGCAGTTACGACGGTCCAGGGGGCTACACCTTC.

The chain is built from TRBV4-1 and TRBJ2-3; D is perhaps TRBD1 (7 bases). Trimming pared 4 bases from V and 0 bases from J, leaving 14 bases between. CDR1 MGHRA and CDR2 YSYEKL come from the germline V gene. This CDR3 comprises 16 residues. The CDR3 protein is CASSLRGTDSTDTQYF. The CDR3 DNA reads as TGCGCCAGCAGCCTCCGCGGGACAGATAGCACAGATACGCAGTATTTT.

This clonotype was picked up a small number of times. The J gene is TRBJ1-6, the V gene TRBV6-4; the D gene is possibly TRBD1 (5 bases). CDR1 and CDR2 from the germline V gene are MRHNA and SNTAGT. Trimming stripped 5 bases from V and 4 bases from J, with 15 bases between. This CDR3 has 16 residues. The CDR3 DNA sequence: TGTGCCAGCAGTCCGGGGGGGTTGTTTTATAATTCACCCCTCCACTTT. This codes for CASSPGGLFYNSPLHF.

The rearrangement uses TRBV6-6 and TRBJ2-3; the D gene is possibly TRBD2 (6 bases). Trimming shortened V by 8 bases and J by 6 bases, and 18 bases separated the two germline ends. Germline V gene sequence: CDR1 MNHNY, CDR2 SVGAGI (reference sequence). CDR3 length equals 14 residues. The CDR3 DNA follows: TGTGCCAGCGCCCTCAGGGAGGATCGGGATACGCAGTATTTT. Residues: CASALREDRDTQYF.

This clonotype was seen more than once but under ten times. The chain combines TRBV2 with TRBJ2-7; tentative D call: TRBD2 (5 bases). Germline V lookup: CDR1 SNHLY, CDR2 FYNNEI. CDR3 length: 14 residues. V was clipped by 4 bases and J by 5 bases, with 15 bases between them. CDR3 protein: CASSGQTHGNEQYF. In DNA, the CDR3 is TGTGCCAGCAGTGGGCAGACCCACGGGAACGAGCAGTACTTC.

In regard to this clonotype: A much larger clone lies one base from this, so it may be a read error. The chain has TRBV29-1 and TRBJ1-4; D is unresolved. The CDR3 extends over 15 amino acids. Germline assignment: CDR1 SQVTM and CDR2 ANQGSEA. CDR3 bases: TGCAGGGCGGAGCACTGGTGTGATACTAATGAAAAACTGTTTTTT. It encodes CRAEHWCDTNEKLFF.

The chain links TRBV9 to TRBJ1-2; 9 positions match TRBD1. Germline-derived CDR1 and CDR2 are SGDLS and YYNGEE. The junction had 3 bases not matched to a gene; V was cut back by 0 bases and J by 6 bases. The CDR3 is 14 amino acids. CDR3: CASSVDRQGDGYTF. The CDR3 DNA sequence: TGTGCCAGCAGCGTAGATCGACAGGGGGATGGCTACACCTTC.

As DNA, the CDR3 is TGTGCCAGCAGTCCGACATGGGGTAACTATGGCTACACCTTC. This codes for CASSPTWGNYGYTF. The rearrangement uses TRBV27 and TRBJ1-2; D gene unclear. Germline V CDR1 and CDR2: MNHEY, SMNVEV (reference sequence). Trimming pared 5 bases from V and 1 base from J, leaving 11 bases between. The CDR3 is 14 residues long.

This clonotype was seen more than once but under ten times. The V call is TRBV7-2, the J call TRBJ1-2, with 9 positions matching TRBD1. J was trimmed by 3 bases and V by 4 bases; bases with no gene match: 6. CDR1 and CDR2 (germline): SGHTA, FQGNSA. The CDR3 consists of 15 residues. CDR3 sequence: CASSSSGTGYYGYTF. The CDR3 DNA is TGTGCCAGCAGCTCCTCCGGGACAGGGTACTATGGCTACACCTTC. The full variable domain, rest sourced from reference TRBV7-2 and TRBJ1-2, is GAGVSQSPSNKVTEKGKDVELRCDPISGHTALYWYRQSLGQGLEFLIYFQGNSAPDKSGLPSDRFSAERTGGSVSTLTIQRTQQEDSAVYLCASSSSGTGYYGYTFGSGTRLTVV.

This clonotype was counted only a few times. The gene calls are TRBV20-1 and TRBJ2-5; D may be TRBD2 (5 bases). Judging by the DNA end, TRBJ2-7 fits better; the J call may be wrong. CDR3 length equals 12 residues. Germline V gene sequence: CDR1 DFQATT, CDR2 SNEGSKA (reference sequence). The CDR3 loop reads CSAMTNRNEQYF. The CDR3 DNA reads TGCAGTGCTATGACTAATCGGAACGAGCAGTACTTC.

The rearrangement uses TRBV11-2 and TRBJ2-1; 9 bases are shared with TRBD2. The CDR3 is 16 amino acids. Losses at the gene ends were 4 bases for V and 5 bases for J; bases not matched to a gene: 9. CDR1 and CDR2 (germline): SGHAT, FQNNGV. The CDR3 nucleotides read TGTGCCAGCAGCTATCTCTCTAAGCGGGGGGACAATGAGCAGTTCTTC. It specifies CASSYLSKRGDNEQFF.

This clonotype was seen repeatedly, ten times or more. The gene calls are TRBV20-1 and TRBJ1-2, with D perhaps matching TRBD1 (6 bases). The germline CDR1 and CDR2 sequences are DFQATT and SNEGSKA (reference sequence). The V end was cut by 6 bases, the J end by 5 bases, with 19 bases between. CDR3 length: 14 residues. The CDR3 protein is CSARGGGAGYGYTF. The CDR3 nucleotides read TGCAGTGCCCGAGGGGGGGGCGCGGGTTATGGCTACACCTTC.

This sequence joins TRBV12-3 or TRBV12-4 and TRBJ1-5; TRBD1 matches 11 bases. J was trimmed by 3 bases and V by 5 bases; bases with no gene match: 12. The CDR3 covers 18 residues. CDR3 coding DNA: TGTGCCAGCAGTATCTACAACCGGGACAGGGGGGTCAATCAGCCCCAGCATTTT. Its translation is CASSIYNRDRGVNQPQHF.

This clonotype was seen a few times. The chain employs TRBV7-9 and TRBJ2-1; TRBD2 aligns across 9 bases. This CDR3 contains 15 residues. CDR1 is SEHNR and CDR2 is FQNEAQ in the germline V gene (reference sequence). With V trimmed by 0 bases and J by 7 bases, 4 bases remained unmatched. This CDR3 reads CASSLAAGGHNEQFF. DNA for the CDR3: TGTGCCAGCAGCTTAGCGGCGGGGGGGCATAATGAGCAGTTCTTC.

As regards this clonotype: Germline and junction disagree at one end, which may indicate a read error. This rearrangement joins TRBV20-1 to TRBJ1-6, with TRBD1 identical over 9 bases. Germline V CDR1 and CDR2: DFQATT, SNEGSKA (reference sequence). The CDR3 loop spans 19 amino acids. CDR3 DNA: TGCAGTACTAGATCCGATGGACAGGGGCTTAACTCCTATAATTCACCCCTCCACTTT. Amino acids: CSTRSDGQGLNSYNSPLHF.

This clonotype was found a few times. The chain carries TRBV9 and TRBJ1-1; no reliable D call. CDR3 length equals 14 residues. Germline-derived CDR1 and CDR2 are SGDLS and YYNGEE. Trimming took 0 bases from V and 8 from J, leaving 14 bases between them. CDR3 protein: CASSVGGGQVEAFF. The CDR3 DNA reads as TGTGCCAGCAGCGTAGGTGGAGGGCAGGTGGAAGCTTTCTTT.

This clonotype occurred once. CDR3 in DNA: TGTGCCAGCAGCGTCGGATTAGAGTCCTACGAGCAGTACTTC. This codes for CASSVGLESYEQYF. This chain uses TRBV6-2 or TRBV6-3 with TRBJ2-7, with D unclear. Deletions cut 6 bases from V and 1 base from J, with 13 bases between. Germline V gene lookup returns CDR1 MNHEY and CDR2 SVGEGT. The CDR3 has 14 residues.

V usage is TRBV3-1 and J usage is TRBJ2-7, with TRBD1 matching over 8 bases. The CDR3 is 15 amino acids. J gave up 4 bases and V 4 bases, and 9 bases lay outside the gene matches. Per germline, CDR1 LGHDT and CDR2 YNNKEL (reference sequence). In nucleotides, the CDR3 is TGTGCCAGCAGCCGGGCTGACAGGGGATCTTACGAGCAGTACTTC. Amino acid sequence: CASSRADRGSYEQYF.

There are many counts of this clonotype. The V gene is TRBV6-2 or TRBV6-3, the J gene TRBJ2-3; 8 positions match TRBD2. Germline V gene data show CDR1 as MNHEY and CDR2 as SVGEGT. This CDR3 has 16 amino acids. V shed 0 bases, J shed 3 bases, and the junction held 5 bases outside the gene matches. The CDR3 DNA reads TGTGCCAGCAGTTACTCCAAGGTAGCGGGAACAGATACGCAGTATTTT. It specifies CASSYSKVAGTDTQYF.

J is TRBJ1-4 and V is TRBV7-2; D gene uncertain. Looked up from germline, CDR1 is SGHTA and CDR2 is FQGNSA. Trimming took 5 bases from V and 3 from J, leaving 16 bases between them. There are 16 residues in the CDR3. CDR3 in amino acids: CASSPVGESANEKLFF. CDR3 nucleotides: TGTGCCAGCAGCCCTGTGGGCGAATCGGCTAATGAAAAACTGTTTTTT.

The chain recombines TRBV14 with TRBJ2-1, with unresolved D. The CDR3 is made up of 15 amino acids. V was cut by 4 bases and J by 4 bases, with 14 bases left in between. The germline gives CDR1 SGHDN, CDR2 FVKESK. As DNA, the CDR3 is TGTGCCAGCAGCCCCTTTCAAGCTAATTACAATGAGCAGTTCTTC. It codes for CASSPFQANYNEQFF. The complete variable domain, with remaining parts taken from reference TRBV14 and TRBJ2-1, reads EAGVTQFPSHSVIEKGQTVTLRCDPISGHDNLYWYRRVMGKEIKFLLHFVKESKQDESGMPNNRFLAERTGGTYSTLKVQPAELEDSGVYFCASSPFQANYNEQFFGPGTRLTVL.

This clonotype was recorded at least ten times. V gene TRBV29-1 combines with J gene TRBJ1-1; 8 nucleotides agree with TRBD1. Germline loops: CDR1 SQVTM, CDR2 ANQGSEA. The CDR3 has 14 residues. Trimming took 3 bases from V and 0 from J; bases not matched to a gene: 3. Here the CDR3 reads CSVDAGGMNTEAFF. CDR3 coding DNA: TGCAGCGTTGATGCAGGGGGCATGAACACTGAAGCTTTCTTT.